The 11 T cell receptor beta chains listed next were all sequenced from one sample in a study of post-analysis software for immune sequencing data. Overall study results and limits: TRBV5-6, TRBV5-1 and TRBV20-1 belonged to a set of a few TRBV segments that were more frequent in patients than controls.

The authors incorporated unique molecular identifiers into the TCR beta cDNA libraries. One entry per CDR3 protein, called by TCRdb with MiXCR from the PCR reads. The sample consists of approximately 360,000 distinct CDR3 sequences, roughly 35% of them appearing once. These receptors are not linked to any known antigen. The sequenced sample was blood. The receptor source for this set is a girl aged 5-17 years with multiple sclerosis.

This clonotype was detected only a few times. The chain employs TRBV29-1 and TRBJ2-5; D gene unclear. Per the germline V gene, CDR1 is SQVTM and CDR2 is ANQGSEA. V gave up 4 bases and J gave up 11 bases, with 20 bases separating them. CDR3 length: 13 residues. The CDR3 nucleotides are TGCAGCGTTGGGACCCCGCCCTTAGGCCAGCAGTACTTC. This codes for CSVGTPPLGQQYF.

This clonotype was counted only a few times. This chain connects TRBV13 to TRBJ1-1, with D possibly matching TRBD1 (6 bases). Trimming removed 0 bases from V and 3 bases from J, with 17 bases in between. Germline CDR1 PRHDT, CDR2 FYEKMQ (reference sequence). CDR3 length equals 17 residues. CDR3 protein: CASSLGYGGAGDTEAFF. CDR3 coding DNA: TGTGCCAGCAGCTTAGGGTATGGGGGCGCGGGTGACACTGAAGCTTTCTTT.

This chain joins TRBV14 and TRBJ2-7, with unresolved D. V shed 2 bases and J shed 2 bases, with 13 bases lying between them. The CDR3 has 15 amino acids. Germline-derived CDR1 and CDR2 are SGHDN and FVKESK. The CDR3, as DNA: TGTGCCAGCAGCCAATTTTTTGTACCAGCCTACGAGCAGTACTTC. Residues: CASSQFFVPAYEQYF.

The V call is TRBV6-6, the J call TRBJ2-1, with D perhaps assigned TRBD1 or TRBD2 (5 bases each). V was pared by 8 bases and J by 9 bases, with 11 bases between. CDR3 length equals 11 residues. Per the germline V gene, CDR1 is MNHNY and CDR2 is SVGAGI (reference sequence). In nucleotides, the CDR3 is TGTGCCAGCGGCTTTGGGGGTGAGCAGTTCTTC. Its protein product is CASGFGGEQFF.

This clonotype was seen a handful of times. The junction departs from germline at one end; a sequencing error may be responsible. The chain uses TRBV6-1 and TRBJ1-2; TRBD1 might be the D (6 bases). Per germline, CDR1 MNHNS and CDR2 SASEGT. The CDR3 totals 15 residues. DNA for the CDR3: TGTGCCAGCAGTGGACAGGACAACTTTAACTATGGTTACACCTTC. It encodes CASSGQDNFNYGYTF.

This clonotype was counted between two and nine times. The V and J genes are TRBV12-3 or TRBV12-4 and TRBJ2-7; TRBD1 matches at 8 bases. The CDR3 has 15 residues. The J segment lost 5 bases and the V segment lost 7 bases, leaving 13 bases of the junction unmatched. The CDR3 sequence: CASTTPGTGFHEQYF. The DNA of the CDR3 is TGTGCCAGCACCACCCCCGGGACAGGATTCCACGAGCAGTACTTC.

V gene TRBV9 combines with J gene TRBJ2-2; D uncertain. The CDR3 consists of 14 residues. The germline V gene has CDR1 SGDLS and CDR2 YYNGEE. Trimming stripped 2 bases from V and 2 bases from J, with 7 bases between. CDR3 protein: CASSVPGNTGELFF. In DNA, the CDR3 is TGTGCCAGCAGCGTGCCGGGTAACACCGGGGAGCTGTTTTTT.

This rearrangement joins TRBV20-1 to TRBJ1-6; 7 bases are a match to TRBD1. The junction had 7 bases not matched to a gene; V was cut back by 2 bases and J by 0 bases. The V gene's germline CDR1 is DFQATT and CDR2 SNEGSKA (reference sequence). The CDR3 has 17 amino acids. The CDR3, as DNA: TGCAGTGCTAGAACGACAGGGAAGAGCTCCTATAATTCACCCCTCCACTTT. This codes for CSARTTGKSSYNSPLHF.

This chain joins TRBV29-1 and TRBJ1-1, with 8 bases that match TRBD1. Per germline, CDR1 SQVTM and CDR2 ANQGSEA. The CDR3 consists of 14 residues. Germline trimming cut 4 bases from V and 7 bases from J; bases unmatched to any gene: 11. The CDR3 region has the DNA TGCAGCGTTGTGTCGGGCAGGGGGCGAGGTGAAGCTTTCTTT. The encoded protein is CSVVSGRGRGEAFF.

The gene calls are TRBV20-1 and TRBJ2-3; TRBD2 matches at 7 bases. Germline V gives CDR1 DFQATT, CDR2 SNEGSKA (reference sequence). This CDR3 is 14 amino acids long. The V segment lost 5 bases and the J segment 7 bases; nucleotides outside the gene matches: 12. The DNA of the CDR3 is TGCAGTGCTCGAACGGGGGACGGGGGGAATACGCAGTATTTT. It encodes CSARTGDGGNTQYF.

There are a few counts of this clonotype. This sequence joins TRBV9 and TRBJ1-1; a possible D gene is TRBD1 (6 bases). The V gene's germline CDR1 is SGDLS and CDR2 YYNGEE. With 5 bases removed from V and 3 bases from J, the gap between germline ends came to 14 bases. The length of the CDR3 is 14 residues. The CDR3 is CASRGPGQDTEAFF. CDR3 DNA: TGTGCCAGCAGGGGTCCGGGACAAGACACTGAAGCTTTCTTT.